Reported below is one T cell receptor beta chain. This clonotype turned up a few times. Its antigen specificity is not known. No clone much larger than this one lies a single base away; base qualities are absent. The record originates from a study of T cell repertoires in cytomegalovirus infection (dated by TCRdb to the late 2010s). With respect to the entire study: The HLA type of each donor mattered for the analysis, because public TCR beta signatures pointed to carriage of CMV infection along with the matching HLA type. General conclusions and limits of the study: In the ex vivo response, HLA-C-restricted CMV-specific TCR beta clonotypes were dominant, and in two of eight donors the single most frequent clonotype came from this HLA-C-restricted group. In both this cohort and an independent roughly 330-donor cohort, the cumulative frequency of public TCR beta family members distinguished carriers of CMV infection plus the relevant HLA type.

The sequencer listed for this sample is Illumina HiSeq 1500. TCRdb reprocessing: public reads trimmed at Q25 with fastp, clones called with MiXCR, in-frame beta chains kept. All rows with the same CDR3 protein become a single entry with the most common DNA and genes. The sample table records roughly 720,000 distinct CDR3 sequences; roughly a third of these occur just once. Jointly, the top ten make up around 2.6% of the sample. From the cysteine through the phenylalanine, the CDR3 covers 16 amino acids. Only the CDR3 region is kept as DNA, spanning 48 bases read in frame from base 1. Deletion took 2 bases off V and 4 bases off J, with a span of 12 bases between the germline ends. The CDR1 and CDR2 encoded by the germline V gene are SGHTA and FQGTGA.

Sequenced: PBMCs. This TCR came from a human donor in good health (CMV status not recorded). Some clones in this sample may be carry-over from other donors' samples. The V and J genes are TRBV7-3 and TRBJ2-6; 5 matching bases give a weak D call of TRBD1. This receptor carries the CDR3 CASSLWGSSGANVLTF. The DNA is as follows: TGTGCCAGCAGCTTATGGGGCAGCTCAGGGGCCAACGTCCTGACTTTC.